Below are 5 T cell receptor beta chains sequenced from a single sample in a study of blood T cells in healthy people across ages. A sample-barcoded 5' primer and a J-beta primer mix were used in a second PCR of roughly 6 to 11 cycles. TCRdb fed the 5' RACE reads into MiXCR, producing one record per CDR3 protein. The sample has 580,000 or so distinct CDR3 sequences, around half seen once. The specimen was blood. All receptors derive from an older man in good health.

The CDR3 bases are TGTGCCAGCAGGGGTTTAAGGAAATGGGAGACCCAGTACTTC. As protein: CASRGLRKWETQYF. The chain employs TRBV6-5 and TRBJ2-5, with D unresolved. The CDR3 covers 14 residues. Germline assignment: CDR1 MNHEY and CDR2 SVGAGI. V was shortened by 6 bases and J by 5 bases, with 16 bases between the two germline ends.

The chain recombines TRBV5-1 with TRBJ2-4; 11 bases match TRBD2. Germline values: CDR1 SGHRS, CDR2 YFSETQ. V gave up 1 base and J gave up 0 bases; unmatched junction bases: 6. This CDR3 is built from 18 residues. The DNA of the CDR3 is TGCGCCAGCAGCTTGTTTGGGACTAGCGGAATAGCCAAAAACATTCAGTACTTC. This codes for CASSLFGTSGIAKNIQYF.

Comment on this clonotype: Mismatch with germline at one junction end may stem from a read error. The chain joins TRBV7-9 to TRBJ1-2, with 7 positions matching TRBD1. Germline V gene sequence: CDR1 SEHNR, CDR2 FQNEAQ (reference sequence). The CDR3 loop spans 12 amino acids. DNA of the CDR3: TGTGCCGCCCTGGGACAGAAATATGACTACACCTTC. This translates into CAALGQKYDYTF. The variable domain in full, completed from reference TRBV7-9 and TRBJ1-2, reads DTGVSQNPRHKITKRGQNVTFRCDPISEHNRLYWYRQTLGQGPEFLTYFQNEAQLEKSRLLSDRFSAERPKGSFSTLEIQRTEQGDSAMYLCAALGQKYDYTFGSGTRLTVV.

The V call is TRBV7-2, the J call TRBJ2-3; 7 nucleotides match TRBD1. CDR1 and CDR2 from the germline V gene are SGHTA and FQGNSA. Trimming removed 5 bases from V and 2 bases from J; junction bases left unmatched: 7. CDR3 length equals 15 residues. The CDR3 nucleotides are TGTGCCAGCAGCCCGGGACAGTTTGTCACAGATACGCAGTATTTT. Encoded protein: CASSPGQFVTDTQYF. The variable domain in full, completed from reference TRBV7-2 and TRBJ2-3, reads GAGVSQSPSNKVTEKGKDVELRCDPISGHTALYWYRQSLGQGLEFLIYFQGNSAPDKSGLPSDRFSAERTGGSVSTLTIQRTQQEDSAVYLCASSPGQFVTDTQYFGPGTRLTVL.

This rearrangement joins TRBV7-3 to TRBJ2-1; 7 nucleotides line up with TRBD1. There are 15 residues in the CDR3. CDR1 and CDR2 from the germline V gene are SGHTA and FQGTGA. The trim removed 5 bases at V and 4 bases at J, leaving 8 bases unmatched. Here the CDR3 DNA reads TGTGCCAGCAGCCCCGGGACAGCAGCTTACAATGAGCAGTTCTTC. It codes for CASSPGTAAYNEQFF.